A single sample is the source of the 7 T cell receptor beta chains below, sequenced in a study of identical twins. From the 5' RACE reads, TCRdb called clonotypes with MiXCR, one entry per CDR3 protein. The table shows hundreds of thousands of distinct CDR3 sequences, with around an eighth occurring only once. This same sample was also part of a study on yellow fever vaccine responses in identical twins.

Sequencing input: PBMCs. The receptors here all came from a woman aged 18 to 35 in good health.

V and J are TRBV20-1 and TRBJ2-7; D not certain. V was pared by 0 bases and J by 3 bases, with 18 bases between. The CDR3 has 16 residues. The germline V gene has CDR1 DFQATT and CDR2 SNEGSKA (reference sequence). This chain's CDR3 is CSARDSVSDINYEQYF. CDR3 DNA: TGCAGTGCTAGAGATTCGGTTAGTGACATCAACTACGAGCAGTACTTC.

This clonotype has just a few counts. V usage is TRBV10-3 and J usage is TRBJ1-5, with a tentative D call TRBD1 (5 bases). The CDR3 loop spans 13 amino acids. CDR1 and CDR2 from the germline V gene are ENHRY and SYGVKD. V was pared by 6 bases and J by 5 bases, with 11 bases between. The CDR3 is CAISARVDQPQHF. In DNA form, the CDR3 reads TGTGCCATCAGCGCCAGGGTTGATCAGCCCCAGCATTTT.

The rearrangement joins TRBV7-3 to TRBJ2-1, with a tentative D call TRBD2 (5 bases). The CDR3 has 13 residues. V gave up 5 bases and J gave up 7 bases, with 12 bases separating them. Germline assignment: CDR1 SGHTA and CDR2 FQGTGA. CDR3 sequence (DNA): TGTGCCAGCAGCCTCCTCCCGGGGAATGAGCAGTTCTTC. Amino acids: CASSLLPGNEQFF.

This clonotype came up a few times. The J gene is TRBJ2-1, the V gene TRBV28; unclear D gene. The CDR3 is 15 residues long. Germline V lookup: CDR1 MDHEN, CDR2 SYDVKM. V dropped 3 bases and J dropped 2 bases, with 11 bases sitting between them. The CDR3: CASSLSFLTYNEQFF. CDR3 nucleotides: TGTGCCAGCAGTTTGTCCTTCCTAACCTACAATGAGCAGTTCTTC.

The sample holds a few counts of this clonotype. The chain uses TRBV11-2 and TRBJ2-5, with D hard to call. The CDR3 is made up of 15 amino acids. Trimming took 4 bases from V and 0 from J, leaving 12 bases between them. From germline, CDR1 is SGHAT and CDR2 FQNNGV. The CDR3 loop is CASSYVGPNQETQYF. The DNA for the CDR3 is TGTGCCAGCAGCTACGTGGGCCCCAACCAAGAGACCCAGTACTTC.

The DNA of the CDR3 is TGCAGTGCTTCAAGCGGGAGGTTCACAGATACGCAGTATTTT. Amino acids: CSASSGRFTDTQYF. This chain uses TRBV20-1 with TRBJ2-3, with 9 positions matching TRBD2. The V gene's germline CDR1 is DFQATT and CDR2 SNEGSKA (reference sequence). This CDR3 has 14 amino acids. V was clipped by 5 bases and J by 2 bases; unmatched bases: 5.

This clonotype has at least ten counts. This chain uses TRBV7-8 with TRBJ1-2; D is perhaps TRBD1 (5 bases). The CDR3 length is 14 residues. V lost 5 bases to trimming and J lost 8 bases, with 18 bases between them. Germline lookup yields CDR1 SGHVS and CDR2 FQNEAQ. This CDR3 reads CASSPDTSSGGYTF. In nucleotides, the CDR3 is TGTGCCAGCAGCCCGGACACATCTTCGGGGGGCTACACCTTC.